The TCR beta chain described here comes from a study of graft-versus-host responses after intestinal transplantation. Study overall: Recipients received multivisceral, liver-intestinal, or isolated intestinal transplants. Each patient got anti-thymocyte globulin induction, then tacrolimus and steroids for around three years.

V was cut by 5 bases and J by 0 bases, with 14 bases left in between. There are 17 residues in the CDR3. In germline, CDR1 is SEHNR, CDR2 FQNEAQ (reference sequence). Irradiated stimulators labeled with violet dye, around 200,000 in number, were plated with around 200,000 CFSE-labeled responders. The method was immunoSEQ multiplex PCR; TCRdb's version includes in-frame clones alone and lacks a portion of them. The data hold 9,500 to 15,000 clones, with 35% observed a single time. This clone appeared a few times. General observations from the study: There were GvH clones found in recipient marrow, and some of them appeared first in ileum or blood. High graft-versus-host to host-versus-graft T cell clonal ratios marked allografts of patients with graft-donor macrochimerism.

The sequence was obtained from a human patient who received an intestinal transplant. This chain connects TRBV7-9 to TRBJ2-6, with D maybe TRBD2 (6 bases). The sample consisted of alloreactive CD8+ T cells from a mixed lymphocyte reaction culture, taken before intestinal transplant. Subset defined: CFSE-low proliferating T cells sorted from roughly 6-day pre-transplant mixed lymphocyte reaction (GvH or HvG direction). DNA of the CDR3: TGTGCCAGCAGCCCTTTCTGGCGGGGCTCTGGGGCCAACGTCCTGACTTTC. Translation gives CASSPFWRGSGANVLTF.